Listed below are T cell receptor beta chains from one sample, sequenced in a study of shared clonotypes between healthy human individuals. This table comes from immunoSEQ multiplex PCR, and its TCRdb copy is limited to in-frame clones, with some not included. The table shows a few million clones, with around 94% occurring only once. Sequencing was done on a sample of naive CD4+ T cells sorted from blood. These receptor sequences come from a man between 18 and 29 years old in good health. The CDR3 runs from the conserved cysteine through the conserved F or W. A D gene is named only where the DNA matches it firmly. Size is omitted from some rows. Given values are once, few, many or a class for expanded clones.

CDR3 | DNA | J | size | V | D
CASKISGTANEKLFF | TGTGCCAGCAAAATTTCCGGGACAGCTAATGAAAAACTGTTTTTT | TRBJ1-4 | once | TRBV6-6 | TRBD1
CASSLDSATNEKLFF | TGCGCCAGCAGCTTGGACTCTGCAACTAATGAAAAACTGTTTTTT | TRBJ1-4 | . | TRBV5-1 | .
CATRGDGTDTQYF | TGTGCCACCCGGGGGGACGGCACAGATACGCAGTATTTT | TRBJ2-3 | . | TRBV6-5 | TRBD2
CASSESRASGRYEQYF | TGCGCCAGCAGTGAGTCAAGGGCTAGCGGGAGGTACGAGCAGTACTTC | TRBJ2-7 | . | TRBV10-2 | TRBD2
CASASPGWYSNQPQHF | TGTGCCAGCGCCAGTCCAGGATGGTATAGCAATCAGCCCCAGCATTTT | TRBJ1-5 | . | TRBV28 | .
CASSPSQGGTGSYEQYF | TGTGCCAGCAGCCCCTCACAGGGGGGGACAGGTTCCTACGAGCAGTACTTC | TRBJ2-7 | . | TRBV11-2 | .
CASSALGGAGELLF | TGTGCCAGCAGCGCCCTAGGGGGGGCCGGGGAGCTGCTTTTT | TRBJ2-2 | . | TRBV7-2 | .
CASSRRDQGSEATGELFF | TGCGCCAGCAGCCGACGAGACCAGGGAAGTGAGGCCACCGGGGAGCTGTTTTTT | TRBJ2-2 | . | TRBV4-1 | .
CATSLRGNQPQHF | TGTGCCACCTCGCTCAGGGGTAATCAGCCCCAGCATTTT | TRBJ1-5 | . | TRBV19 | .
CASSLDRANEQYF | TGTGCCAGCAGCTTAGACCGCGCGAACGAGCAGTACTTC | TRBJ2-7 | . | TRBV11-2 | .
CASSLGKQFGEETQYF | TGCGCCAGCAGCTTGGGTAAACAGTTTGGCGAAGAGACCCAGTACTTC | TRBJ2-5 | . | TRBV5-1 | .
CSVDPGLPNTGELFF | TGCAGCGTTGATCCGGGACTACCTAACACCGGGGAGCTGTTTTTT | TRBJ2-2 | . | TRBV29-1 | TRBD2
CASSLAAGLNQPQHF | TGTGCCAGCAGCTTAGCAGCAGGGTTGAATCAGCCCCAGCATTTT | TRBJ1-5 | . | TRBV7-2 | .
CASSVGGYSYEQYF | TGTGCCAGCAGTGTCGGAGGGTACTCCTACGAGCAGTACTTC | TRBJ2-7 | . | TRBV2 | .
CASSPRTGVGFF | TGCGCCAGCAGCCCGAGGACCGGAGTGGGTTTCTTT | TRBJ1-1 | . | TRBV5-1 | .
CASSSTTGTHNSGANVLTF | TGTGCCAGCAGCTCAACGACCGGGACGCATAACTCTGGGGCCAACGTCCTGACTTTC | TRBJ2-6 | . | TRBV7-8 | .
CASSPSTGGNYGYTF | TGTGCCAGCAGCCCGAGCACGGGCGGTAACTATGGCTACACCTTC | TRBJ1-2 | few | TRBV5-6 | .
CASSLDAGNYGYTF | TGTGCCAGCAGCTTAGATGCAGGAAACTATGGCTACACCTTC | TRBJ1-2 | . | TRBV7-9 | .
CASSPQNGQPQHF | TGTGCCAGCAGCCCCCAAAACGGTCAGCCCCAGCATTTT | TRBJ1-5 | . | TRBV7-2 | .
CAIRGAGGSGYTF | TGTGCCATCAGGGGCGCAGGGGGATCTGGCTACACCTTC | TRBJ1-2 | . | TRBV10-3 | TRBD1
CASSEAGVENGELFF | TGCGCCAGCAGTGAAGCGGGGGTTGAGAACGGGGAGCTGTTTTTT | TRBJ2-2 | . | TRBV10-1 | TRBD2
CASGLAGGGEQYF | TGTGCCTCAGGACTAGCGGGAGGCGGTGAGCAGTACTTC | TRBJ2-7 | . | TRBV30 | TRBD2
CASSPGTVGTDTQYF | TGTGCCAGCAGTCCCGGGACAGTAGGCACAGATACGCAGTATTTT | TRBJ2-3 | . | TRBV28 | TRBD1
CASSLPPATDTQYF | TGTGCCAGCAGCTTACCACCAGCTACAGATACGCAGTATTTT | TRBJ2-3 | . | TRBV7-3 | .
CAWIGNEKLFF | TGTGCCTGGATAGGGAATGAAAAACTGTTTTTT | TRBJ1-4 | . | TRBV30 | .
CASGGGRTYEQYF | TGTGCCAGCGGGGGGGGCAGAACCTACGAGCAGTACTTC | TRBJ2-7 | once | TRBV7-2 | .
CASGVNTEAFF | TGTGCCAGCGGCGTGAACACTGAAGCTTTCTTT | TRBJ1-1 | . | TRBV11-2 | .
CAWSVYRGNTIYF | TGTGCCTGGAGTGTTTACAGGGGGAACACCATATATTTT | TRBJ1-3 | . | TRBV30 | TRBD1
CASSIYYNSGSTVKNIQYF | TGTGCCAGTAGTATATATTACAATAGCGGGTCTACGGTCAAAAACATTCAGTACTTC | TRBJ2-4 | . | TRBV19 | TRBD2
CASSLGSDSSNQPQHF | TGTGCCAGCAGTTTAGGTTCGGACAGTAGCAATCAGCCCCAGCATTTT | TRBJ1-5 | . | TRBV28 | .
CASSFLAGAYNEQFF | TGTGCCAGCAGCTTCCTAGCGGGAGCATACAATGAGCAGTTCTTC | TRBJ2-1 | . | TRBV11-2 | TRBD2
CASSPSRVLGYEQYF | TGTGCCAGCAGCCCCAGCCGGGTATTGGGCTACGAGCAGTACTTC | TRBJ2-7 | . | TRBV11-2 | .
CASSEALGTEAFF | TGTGCCAGCAGTGAAGCTTTGGGGACTGAAGCTTTCTTT | TRBJ1-1 | few | TRBV2 | .
CASSQTAAGALTGELFF | TGCGCCAGCAGCCAAACGGCAGCGGGGGCACTCACCGGGGAGCTGTTTTTT | TRBJ2-2 | . | TRBV5-1 | TRBD2
CASQGANKKTQYF | TGTGCCAGCCAGGGAGCTAATAAAAAGACCCAGTACTTC | TRBJ2-5 | . | TRBV2 | .
CASTPLLVGEISYGYTF | TGTGCCAGCACTCCTCTTCTGGTGGGGGAGATCAGCTATGGCTACACCTTC | TRBJ1-2 | . | TRBV2 | .
CASSLSARKETQYF | TGTGCCAGCAGCTTGAGTGCCAGAAAAGAGACCCAGTACTTC | TRBJ2-5 | once | TRBV5-6 | .
CASSPTGDREQFF | TGTGCCAGCAGCCCCACTGGGGACCGTGAGCAGTTCTTC | TRBJ2-1 | once | TRBV5-4 | .
CASSPRQAGGYTF | TGTGCCAGTAGTCCGAGACAAGCGGGTGGCTACACCTTC | TRBJ1-2 | . | TRBV19 | .
CASSPIQGNYNEQFF | TGCGCCAGCAGCCCGATACAGGGGAACTACAATGAGCAGTTCTTC | TRBJ2-1 | . | TRBV5-1 | TRBD1
CASSQGLTDTQYF | TGCGCCAGCAGCCAAGGCCTGACGGATACGCAGTATTTT | TRBJ2-3 | . | TRBV4-3 | .
CASSIGAEEQYF | TGTGCCAGTAGTATTGGGGCGGAAGAGCAGTACTTC | TRBJ2-7 | . | TRBV19 | .
CASSQGASEAFF | TGTGCCAGCAGTCAAGGGGCTTCGGAAGCTTTCTTT | TRBJ1-1 | . | TRBV2 | .
CASSELGGLETQYF | TGTGCTAGCAGCGAACTAGGGGGCTTGGAGACCCAGTACTTC | TRBJ2-5 | . | TRBV7-7 | TRBD1
CASSQEYGANVLTF | TGCGCCAGCAGCCAAGAATACGGGGCCAACGTCCTGACTTTC | TRBJ2-6 | . | TRBV4-3 | .
CASSPAISGANVLTF | TGCGCCAGCAGCCCCGCCATTTCTGGGGCCAACGTCCTGACTTTC | TRBJ2-6 | . | TRBV5-1 | .
CASSLGGQKETQYF | TGTGCCAGCAGCTTAGGGGGACAGAAAGAGACCCAGTACTTC | TRBJ2-5 | . | TRBV7-2 | TRBD1
CAISPGAGGFGDTGELFF | TGTGCCATCAGCCCCGGAGCCGGGGGGTTCGGGGACACCGGGGAGCTGTTTTTT | TRBJ2-2 | . | TRBV10-3 | TRBD2
CASSSTGEGTGELFF | TGTGCCAGCTCATCTACAGGGGAAGGCACCGGGGAGCTGTTTTTT | TRBJ2-2 | . | TRBV18 | TRBD1
CASSQDTAGFSTGELFF | TGCGCCAGCAGCCAAGATACCGCGGGGTTTAGCACCGGGGAGCTGTTTTTT | TRBJ2-2 | once | TRBV4-1 | .
CASRKARDSNEQFF | TGTGCCAGCAGAAAAGCCCGGGACAGCAATGAGCAGTTCTTC | TRBJ2-1 | . | TRBV5-8 | TRBD1
CAISDQYTGHGELFF | TGTGCCATCAGTGATCAGTACACCGGGCACGGGGAGCTGTTTTTT | TRBJ2-2 | . | TRBV10-3 | .